The 9 T cell receptor beta chains presented below share a single source sample, sequenced in a study of T cells in Graves' hyperthyroidism and ophthalmopathy (dated by TCRdb to the late 2010s). To prepare the library, multiplex PCR was applied. The reads were generated on an Illumina HiSeq 2000. The TCR beta CDR3 regions were amplified from RNA transcripts. A first-round RT-PCR of the TCR CDR3 used the HTBI primer set with the Qiagen OneStep RT-PCR kit. TCRdb's own reprocessing of the public reads used fastp at Q25 and MiXCR and kept productive beta chains. Each CDR3 protein appears once, grouped with its most common genes and DNA. The sample table records approximately 410,000 distinct CDR3 sequences; approximately 13% of these occur just once. 5% to 6% of the sample is in the top ten clones. Sequenced: blood. The receptors originated from a woman under 30 with Graves' hyperthyroidism.

J is TRBJ1-6 and V is TRBV20-1, with a possible D match to TRBD1 (6 bases). The CDR3 consists of 14 residues. The germline gives CDR1 DFQATT, CDR2 SNEGSKA (reference sequence). The V end was cut by 1 base, the J end by 6 bases, with 10 bases between. The CDR3 sequence: CSARVQGGNSPLHF. CDR3 nucleotide sequence: TGCAGTGCTAGAGTACAGGGCGGTAATTCACCCCTCCACTTT.

This sequence joins TRBV6-2 or TRBV6-3 and TRBJ1-1; no definite D call. The CDR3 is 15 residues long. The germline V and J ends were trimmed by 0 bases and 1 base, with 9 bases remaining between them. Per the germline V gene, CDR1 is MNHEY and CDR2 is SVGEGT. In DNA, the CDR3 is TGTGCCAGCAGTTACTCGAGTCGGGGGAACACTGAAGCTTTCTTT. Its protein product is CASSYSSRGNTEAFF.

The V and J genes are TRBV29-1 and TRBJ2-3; 12 bases are shared with TRBD2. This CDR3 is 14 amino acids long. Looked up from germline, CDR1 is SQVTM and CDR2 is ANQGSEA. V gave up 7 bases and J gave up 4 bases; unmatched junction bases: 6. CDR3 sequence: CSGETSGSPDTQYF. The CDR3 DNA is TGCAGCGGGGAGACTAGCGGGAGCCCAGATACGCAGTATTTT.

At least ten counts were recorded for this clonotype. This chain uses TRBV7-2 with TRBJ2-1, with D unresolved. V lost 4 bases, J lost 4 bases, and 17 bases lay in between. Germline CDR1 reads SGHTA; CDR2 reads FQGNSA. The CDR3 extends over 16 amino acids. The CDR3 coding sequence is TGTGCCAGCAGCTCTCGCCCCATAACGACGTACAATGAGCAGTTCTTC. It yields the protein CASSSRPITTYNEQFF.

This clonotype was picked up many times. The rearrangement links TRBV30 to TRBJ2-7, with a tentative D call TRBD1 (6 bases). V was clipped by 0 bases and J by 0 bases, with 9 bases between them. This CDR3 comprises 14 residues. The germline gives CDR1 GTSNPN, CDR2 SVGIG (reference sequence). CDR3 sequence (DNA): TGTGCCTGGAGTGTAGACAGGAACTCCTACGAGCAGTACTTC. Translated: CAWSVDRNSYEQYF.

This clonotype was recorded many times. This rearrangement joins TRBV12-3 or TRBV12-4 to TRBJ2-3, with 7 positions matching TRBD2. The CDR3 spans 14 residues. Trimming removed 7 bases from V and 3 bases from J; junction bases left unmatched: 7. CDR3 in amino acids: CASKASGKTDTQYF. In DNA, the CDR3 is TGTGCCAGCAAGGCTAGCGGTAAAACAGATACGCAGTATTTT.

The sample holds many counts of this clonotype. The chain has TRBV5-1 and TRBJ2-1, with TRBD1 matching over 7 bases. V shed 2 bases, J shed 9 bases, and the junction held 2 bases outside the gene matches. Per germline, CDR1 SGHRS and CDR2 YFSETQ. This CDR3 spans 12 amino acids. The CDR3 DNA follows: TGCGCCAGCAGCTTCCAGGGGGTTGAGCAGTTCTTC. Translated, it gives CASSFQGVEQFF.

This clonotype was found many times. This sequence joins TRBV27 and TRBJ2-7, with TRBD2 matching over 11 bases. Losses at the gene ends were 6 bases for V and 3 bases for J; bases not matched to a gene: 7. The CDR3 has 15 amino acids. Germline V gene lookup returns CDR1 MNHEY and CDR2 SMNVEV (reference sequence). This CDR3 reads CASSPGLADFYEQYF. The CDR3 coding sequence is TGTGCCAGCAGCCCGGGACTAGCGGACTTCTACGAGCAGTACTTC.

This clonotype was seen at least ten times. V gene TRBV7-9 combines with J gene TRBJ2-7; TRBD1 is a possible D gene (5 bases). The CDR3 is 17 amino acids. Germline lookup yields CDR1 SEHNR and CDR2 FQNEAQ (reference sequence). Trimming cost V 3 bases and J 4 bases, with 22 bases left between them. Here the CDR3 reads CASSFEIMGRVLYEQYF. The DNA of the CDR3 is TGTGCCAGCAGCTTTGAGATAATGGGCAGGGTTCTATACGAGCAGTACTTC.